This T cell receptor beta chain was sequenced during a study of T cell changes during pregnancy in multiple sclerosis. The method was immunoSEQ multiplex PCR; TCRdb's version includes in-frame clones alone and lacks a portion of them. In the table there are some 38,000 clones, roughly 91% of which are singletons. Germline CDR1 and CDR2: PRHDT and FYEKMQ (reference sequence). The V and J ends lost 1 base and 4 bases respectively, with 7 bases between them. This CDR3 has 13 residues. Sequencing was performed on CD8+ T cells from peripheral blood mononuclear cells, taken in the third trimester of pregnancy. This TCR came from a female donor with multiple sclerosis, enrolled in a pregnancy study. The rearrangement links TRBV13 to TRBJ1-1; D is ambiguous. The CDR3 sequence is CASSLAAGTEAFF. The CDR3 nucleotides read TGTGCCAGCAGCTTAGCAGCGGGCACTGAAGCTTTCTTT.